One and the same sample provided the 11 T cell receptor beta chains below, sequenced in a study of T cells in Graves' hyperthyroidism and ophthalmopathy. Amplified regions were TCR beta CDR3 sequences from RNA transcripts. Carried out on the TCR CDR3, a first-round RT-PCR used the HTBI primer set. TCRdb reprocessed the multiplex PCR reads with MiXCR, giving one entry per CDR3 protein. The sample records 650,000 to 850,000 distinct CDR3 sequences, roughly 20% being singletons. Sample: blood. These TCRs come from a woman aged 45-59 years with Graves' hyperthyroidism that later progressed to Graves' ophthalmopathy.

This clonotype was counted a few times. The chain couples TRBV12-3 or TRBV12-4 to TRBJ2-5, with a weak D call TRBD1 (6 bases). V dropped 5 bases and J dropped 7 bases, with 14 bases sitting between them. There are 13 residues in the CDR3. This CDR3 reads CASSAGTPATQYF. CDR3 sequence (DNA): TGTGCCAGCAGTGCCGGGACACCCGCGACCCAGTACTTC.

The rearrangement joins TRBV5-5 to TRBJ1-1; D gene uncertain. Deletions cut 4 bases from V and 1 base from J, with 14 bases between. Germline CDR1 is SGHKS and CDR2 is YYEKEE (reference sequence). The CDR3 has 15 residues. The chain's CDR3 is CASSASRSQNTEAFF. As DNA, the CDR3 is TGTGCCAGCAGCGCCTCAAGAAGCCAGAACACTGAAGCTTTCTTT.

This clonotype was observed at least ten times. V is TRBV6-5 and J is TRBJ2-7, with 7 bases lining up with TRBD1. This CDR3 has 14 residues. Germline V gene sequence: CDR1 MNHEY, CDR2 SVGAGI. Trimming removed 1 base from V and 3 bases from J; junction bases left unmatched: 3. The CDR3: CASSYLGTVYEQYF. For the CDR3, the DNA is TGTGCCAGCAGTTACTTGGGGACAGTCTACGAGCAGTACTTC.

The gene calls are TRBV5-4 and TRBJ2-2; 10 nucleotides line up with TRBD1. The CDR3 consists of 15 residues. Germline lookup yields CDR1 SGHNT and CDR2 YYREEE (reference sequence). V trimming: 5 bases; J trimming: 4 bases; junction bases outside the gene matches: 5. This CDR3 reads CASRQTGGLTGELFF. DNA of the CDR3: TGTGCCAGCAGACAGACAGGGGGCCTCACCGGGGAGCTGTTTTTT.

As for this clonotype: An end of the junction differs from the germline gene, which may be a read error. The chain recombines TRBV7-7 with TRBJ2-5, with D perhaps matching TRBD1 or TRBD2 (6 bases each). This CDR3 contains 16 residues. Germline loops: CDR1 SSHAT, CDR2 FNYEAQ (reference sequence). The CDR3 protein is CASSLTLPGASETQYF. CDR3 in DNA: TGTGCTAGCAGCTTGACCCTCCCGGGGGCCTCGGAGACCCAGTACTTC.

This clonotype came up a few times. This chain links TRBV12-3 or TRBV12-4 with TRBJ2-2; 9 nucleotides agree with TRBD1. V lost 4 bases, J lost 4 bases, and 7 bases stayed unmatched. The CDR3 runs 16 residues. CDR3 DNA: TGTGCCAGCAGTTGGAGGACAGGGGTGGGCACCGGGGAGCTGTTTTTT. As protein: CASSWRTGVGTGELFF.

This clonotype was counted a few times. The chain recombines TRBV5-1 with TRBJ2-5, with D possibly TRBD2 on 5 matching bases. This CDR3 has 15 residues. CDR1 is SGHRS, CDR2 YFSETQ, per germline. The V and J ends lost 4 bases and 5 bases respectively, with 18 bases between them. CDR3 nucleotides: TGCGCCAGCAGCCCTACCAGGAACGGGGAGGAGACCCAGTACTTC. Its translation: CASSPTRNGEETQYF.

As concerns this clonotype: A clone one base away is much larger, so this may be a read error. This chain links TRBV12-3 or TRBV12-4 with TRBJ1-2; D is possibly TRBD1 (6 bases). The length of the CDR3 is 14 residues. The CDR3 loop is CAGRIQGSNYGYTF. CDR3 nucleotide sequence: TGTGCCGGCAGGATCCAGGGGTCGAACTATGGCTACACCTTC.

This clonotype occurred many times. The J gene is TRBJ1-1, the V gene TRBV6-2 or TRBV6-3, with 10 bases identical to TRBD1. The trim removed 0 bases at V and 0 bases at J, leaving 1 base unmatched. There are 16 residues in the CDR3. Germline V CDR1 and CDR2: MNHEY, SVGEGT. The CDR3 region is CASSYSTGGLNTEAFF. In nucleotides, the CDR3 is TGTGCCAGCAGTTACTCGACAGGGGGCCTGAACACTGAAGCTTTCTTT.

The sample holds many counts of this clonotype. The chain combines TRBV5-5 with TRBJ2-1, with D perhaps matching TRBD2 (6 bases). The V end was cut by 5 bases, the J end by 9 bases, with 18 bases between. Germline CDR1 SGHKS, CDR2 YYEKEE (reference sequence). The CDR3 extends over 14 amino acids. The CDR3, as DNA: TGTGCCAGCAGTCAAGCGGTTGGGGGAGGTGAGCAGTTCTTC. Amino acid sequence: CASSQAVGGGEQFF.

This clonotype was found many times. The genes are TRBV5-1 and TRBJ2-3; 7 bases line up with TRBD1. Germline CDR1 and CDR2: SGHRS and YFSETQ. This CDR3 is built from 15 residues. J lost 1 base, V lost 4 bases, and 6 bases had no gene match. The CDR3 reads CASSHRDRGTDTQYF. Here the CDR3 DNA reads TGCGCCAGCAGCCACCGGGACAGAGGCACAGATACGCAGTATTTT.